The present T cell receptor beta chain was sequenced within a study of blood T cell repertoires in COVID-19. On the study more broadly: Sites across the United States, Italy and Spain contributed samples from acute and convalescent COVID-19. PBMCs, B-cell-depleted T cells, or T cells were the source of the cDNA or gDNA that made up the material.

The CDR3 totals 14 residues. Trimming pared 5 bases from V and 3 bases from J, leaving 10 bases between. Germline V gene lookup returns CDR1 LNHDA and CDR2 SQIVND (reference sequence). In the original analysis: Nucleated cell counts were estimated from reference gene primer amplification. Profiling relied on immunoSEQ multiplex PCR, and the TCRdb table lists in-frame clones only, not all of them. V and J calls and clone size come straight from that table; D and trimming were deduced from the DNA. The table has tens of thousands of clones, 65% to 80% seen once. The sequence derives from a human donor in a cohort sampled during active COVID-19. The genes are TRBV19 and TRBJ1-4; maybe TRBD1 (6 bases). Specimen: peripheral blood. In nucleotides, the CDR3 is TGTGCCAGTAGTCTACAGGGACCTAATGAAAAACTGTTTTTT. Amino acids: CASSLQGPNEKLFF.